This T cell receptor (beta chain) appears in the sequencing data of a study of T-cell reconstitution after alpha-beta-depleted transplantation in children. This clonotype has only a few counts. The CDR3 extends over 18 amino acids. The ends lost 0 bases at V and 6 bases at J; junction bases unmatched: 11. As it was prepared, the TCRbeta library received unique molecular identifiers. In TCRdb, the PCR reads were re-called with MiXCR into one record per CDR3 protein. The repertoire holds 600,000 to 700,000 distinct CDR3 sequences, with 16% as singletons. The receptor was derived from a human donor who donated a stem cell graft to a child with acute myeloid leukemia. The V and J genes are TRBV12-3 or TRBV12-4 and TRBJ2-2; 9 bases agree with TRBD1. The sample here was PBMCs from the stem cell graft donor, taken from the stem cell graft. CDR3 nucleotide sequence: TGTGCCAGCAGTTTAGCAGGACAGGGGAGATGGGTGGCCGGGGAGCTGTTTTTT. Amino acids: CASSLAGQGRWVAGELFF.